Included here is one TCR beta chain sequence, with context. The table came from immunoSEQ multiplex PCR; TCRdb's copy has only in-frame clones and leaves some out. The table records fewer than 30,000 clones, approximately 86% of them present only once. Starting 14 to 28 days after autologous transplant, ipilimumab 1 mg/kg was given. This sample is drawn from a study of ipilimumab plus nivolumab after autologous stem cell transplantation. Overall study: Typical patient got 5 ipilimumab doses and about eight nivolumab doses (median). Both relapsed and primary refractory DLBCL were included.

This CDR3 spans 15 amino acids. The ends were cut back, 1 base at V and 2 bases at J, with 9 bases in the middle. The germline V gene has CDR1 SGHAT and CDR2 FQNNGV. This rearrangement joins TRBV11-2 to TRBJ1-3, with D tentatively TRBD1 (5 bases). The TCR was taken from a male donor with diffuse large B-cell lymphoma. Sequenced material: PBMCs, taken in a trial of ipilimumab plus nivolumab as post-transplant consolidation. The CDR3, as DNA: TGTGCCAGCAGCTTAGTTTTGGGGGCTGGAAACACCATATATTTT. Its translation is CASSLVLGAGNTIYF.